The sequence of this T cell receptor beta chain was determined in a study of blood T cell repertoires in COVID-19. Study in general: The study drew acute and convalescent COVID-19 samples from the United States, Italy and Spain. T cells, B-cell-depleted T cells, or PBMCs provided the cDNA or gDNA that served as material.

In the original workflow: For nucleated cells, counts were estimated from reference gene primer amplification. Sequencing used immunoSEQ multiplex PCR; TCRdb keeps in-frame clones, though not all of them. Clone size and V and J calls were adopted from that table, with D and trimming inferred from the DNA. The sample consists of tens of thousands of clones, roughly 86% of them appearing once. The TCR comes from a human donor in a cohort sampled during active COVID-19. The sequenced sample was peripheral blood.

CDR3 protein: CASSWGLGQVGPYNSPLHF. For the CDR3, the DNA is TGCGCCAGCAGCTGGGGTTTGGGGCAGGTGGGCCCCTATAATTCACCCCTCCACTTT. The chain recombines TRBV5-1 with TRBJ1-6; a weak D match, TRBD1 (5 bases). The germline V gene encodes CDR1 SGHRS and CDR2 YFSETQ. The length of the CDR3 is 19 residues. V was pared by 3 bases and J by 2 bases, with 21 bases between.